This TCR beta chain was identified in a study of regulatory T cells in long-lasting Graves disease. The time point is: newly diagnosed GD, antithyroid drugs for less than 3 months. PBMC-extracted RNA yielded the TCR library. Through Arm-PCR of CDR3 regions and iRepertoire HTBI primers, TCR beta libraries were built. TCRdb reprocessed the multiplex PCR reads with MiXCR, giving one entry per CDR3 protein. The profile covers about 450,000 distinct CDR3 sequences, with about 17% appearing a single time and roughly a tenth taken by the ten largest. This sample also appeared in a second study, on T cells in Graves' hyperthyroidism and ophthalmopathy.

The receptor comes from a woman aged 25-40 years with Graves disease. The specimen comprised peripheral blood mononuclear cells (PBMCs), sampled at new diagnosis, from a patient treated with antithyroid drugs.

This CDR3 is CSARDSGGSYPGQFF. CDR3 DNA: TGCAGTGCTAGAGATTCAGGCGGGAGTTATCCCGGGCAGTTCTTC. The genes are TRBV20-1 and TRBJ2-1; TRBD2 aligns across 7 bases. V shed 0 bases and J 12 bases; nucleotides not matched to a gene: 14. Germline values: CDR1 DFQATT, CDR2 SNEGSKA (reference sequence). The CDR3 consists of 15 residues.